A selection of T cell receptor beta chains follows, all from one sample in a study of blood T cells in healthy people across ages. TCRdb analysed the 5' RACE reads with MiXCR anew, one entry per CDR3 protein. This table holds 700,000 to 850,000 distinct CDR3 sequences, roughly 50% found once. Sequencing input: blood. The source is a man older than 75 in good health. The CDR3 runs from the conserved cysteine through the conserved F or W. A D gene is named only where the DNA matches it firmly. Clone sizes are given selectively: once, few, many, or a class where the clone is expanded.

>TRBV12-3/TRBV12-4|TRBJ2-7|15|.|.
TGTGCCAGCAGTCCCCCAGGGTTAGGGATCTACGAGCAGTACTTC
CASSPPGLGIYEQYF
>TRBV5-6|TRBJ2-1|11|.|.
TGTGCCAGCACCATCTACAATGAGCAGTTCTTC
CASTIYNEQFF
>TRBV3-1|TRBJ2-3|19|TRBD2|.
TGTGCCAGCAGCCAAGATCTTTGGCGGCTAGCGGGAGCTGGAGATACGCAGTATTTT
CASSQDLWRLAGAGDTQYF
>TRBV27|TRBJ2-2|16|TRBD2|.
TGTGCCAGCAGTCCCATTTTACTAGCGCCTACCGGGGAGCTGTTTTTT
CASSPILLAPTGELFF
>TRBV15|TRBJ2-7|15|.|.
TGTGCCACCAGCAGAAGCCGGGACAACACCTACGAGCAGTACTTC
CATSRSRDNTYEQYF
>TRBV3-1|TRBJ2-7|15|.|.
TGTGCCAGCAGCCAAGATATTCTTGGGGTCGGAGAGCAGTACTTC
CASSQDILGVGEQYF
>TRBV20-1|TRBJ2-2|16|TRBD1|.
TGCAGTGTCACGATCGGACAGGGGGCGAGGACCGGGGAGCTGTTTTTT
CSVTIGQGARTGELFF
>TRBV20-1|TRBJ2-1|14|.|few
TGCAGTGCTAGTGGGGGGGCTGGCTACAATGAGCAGTTCTTC
CSASGGAGYNEQFF
>TRBV4-1|TRBJ2-4|17|.|few
TGCGCCAGCAGCCAGCGACGAACAGGCGGCGGCAAAAACATTCAGTACTTC
CASSQRRTGGGKNIQYF
>TRBV5-1|TRBJ2-6|14|.|few
TGCGCCAGCAGAGACTCATCTGGGGCCAACGTCCTGACTTTC
CASRDSSGANVLTF
>TRBV5-1|TRBJ2-3|15|.|.
TGCGCCAGCAGCTCCTGGACTGAGGATACCAGATACGCGTATTTT
CASSSWTEDTRYAYF
>TRBV20-1|TRBJ1-1|14|.|.
TGCAGTGCACCCATACTGGGGGTGAACACTGAAGCTTTCTTT
CSAPILGVNTEAFF
>TRBV6-6|TRBJ2-3|13|.|many
TGTGCCAGCAGTTACCCGGGCACAGATACGCAGTATTTT
CASSYPGTDTQYF
>TRBV18|TRBJ2-5|15|.|few
TGTGCCAGCTCAGCCAGTTCAGGGGTTCAAGAGACCCAGTACTTC
CASSASSGVQETQYF
>TRBV10-3|TRBJ1-1|13|TRBD1|.
TGTGCCATCAGATTTGACAGGGTCACTGAAGCTTTCTTT
CAIRFDRVTEAFF
>TRBV6-5|TRBJ1-1|12|TRBD1|.
TGTGCCAGTCTTACAGGGGGCACTGAAGCTTTCTTT
CASLTGGTEAFF
>TRBV27|TRBJ1-4|15|.|.
TGTGCCAGCAGCTCCCTCGGGGCACAGCAGGAAAAACTGTTTTTT
CASSSLGAQQEKLFF
>TRBV24-1|TRBJ2-7|14|.|.
TGTGCCACCAGTGATCTAAACGACAGGTCGGGGCAGTACTTC
CATSDLNDRSGQYF